Shown below are 11 T cell receptor beta chains from a single sample sequenced in a study of T cell changes during pregnancy in multiple sclerosis. Here immunoSEQ multiplex PCR was the method, and the copy in TCRdb shows in-frame clones only, minus some. The data contain around 19,000 clones, around 90% of them singletons. The sample was CD8+ T cells from peripheral blood mononuclear cells, taken after pregnancy. Every receptor here comes from a female donor in good health, enrolled as a control in a pregnancy study.

V and J are TRBV29-1 and TRBJ1-2; D remains unclear. The CDR3 is 14 amino acids. Germline CDR1 is SQVTM and CDR2 is ANQGSEA. The V and J ends lost 7 bases and 5 bases respectively, with 20 bases between them. The DNA for the CDR3 is TGCAGCGCATATGCCGGGTCCTTAACTTATGGCTACACCTTC. The encoded protein is CSAYAGSLTYGYTF.

J is TRBJ1-4 and V is TRBV4-1, with TRBD1 as a possible D gene (5 bases). Germline values: CDR1 MGHRA, CDR2 YSYEKL. CDR3 length: 15 amino acids. The V end lost 1 base, the J end lost 3 bases, and 9 bases lay between the germline ends. The CDR3 coding sequence is TGCGCCAGCAGCCAAGTGGCGGGGGCTAATGAAAAACTGTTTTTT. It translates to CASSQVAGANEKLFF.

The chain carries TRBV9 and TRBJ1-2; 9 bases are shared with TRBD1. With 4 bases clipped from V and 2 bases from J, the junction kept 6 bases outside the gene matches. CDR1 is SGDLS, CDR2 YYNGEE, per germline. This CDR3 contains 15 residues. DNA of the CDR3: TGTGCCAGCAGCTCGGGGGACAGGGTCAACTATGGCTACACCTTC. This gives the protein CASSSGDRVNYGYTF.

The rearrangement joins TRBV6-4 to TRBJ2-1, with TRBD2 identical over 7 bases. The CDR3 sequence is 15 residues long. Germline V gene data show CDR1 as MRHNA and CDR2 as SNTAGT. The junction had 4 bases not matched to a gene; V was cut back by 0 bases and J by 5 bases. The CDR3 spells CASSDSQRDHNEQFF. For the CDR3, the DNA is TGTGCCAGCAGTGACTCTCAGCGGGACCACAATGAGCAGTTCTTC.

The chain combines TRBV9 with TRBJ2-7; 7 bases are a match to TRBD1. Germline trimming cut 3 bases from V and 8 bases from J; bases unmatched to any gene: 11. The V gene's germline CDR1 is SGDLS and CDR2 YYNGEE. The CDR3 sequence is 14 residues long. Here the CDR3 reads CASSGRDSNSQQYF. CDR3 DNA: TGTGCCAGCAGCGGTCGGGACAGCAATTCTCAGCAGTACTTC.

The chain recombines TRBV20-1 with TRBJ2-3, with no clear D. CDR1 and CDR2 (germline): DFQATT, SNEGSKA (reference sequence). The CDR3 extends over 10 amino acids. Trimming stripped 5 bases from V and 5 bases from J, with 5 bases between. The chain's CDR3 is CSALLDTQYF. In nucleotides, the CDR3 is TGCAGTGCTCTCCTAGATACGCAGTATTTT.

The chain combines TRBV5-6 with TRBJ2-7, with 7 positions matching TRBD1. Germline V lookup: CDR1 SGHDT, CDR2 YYEEEE. CDR3 size: 15 residues. The J segment lost 4 bases and the V segment lost 3 bases, leaving 10 bases of the junction unmatched. The CDR3 reads CASSSIPGQTYEQYF. The CDR3 DNA reads as TGTGCCAGCAGCTCCATACCGGGACAGACATACGAGCAGTACTTC.

The V call is TRBV11-3, the J call TRBJ2-7; 9 bases match TRBD2. The length of the CDR3 is 14 residues. From germline, CDR1 is SGHNT and CDR2 YENEEA. With V trimmed by 5 bases and J by 1 base, 3 bases remained unmatched. The CDR3 DNA sequence: TGTGCCAGCAGCGTAGCGGGAGTTTCCTACGAGCAGTACTTC. It codes for CASSVAGVSYEQYF.

The V gene is TRBV6-5, the J gene TRBJ1-3; possible D gene TRBD1, 6 bases. Deletions cut 6 bases from V and 2 bases from J, with 11 bases between. The CDR3 has 14 residues. Germline V gives CDR1 MNHEY, CDR2 SVGAGI. For the CDR3, the DNA is TGTGCCAGCAGACCAACAGGGACTGGAAACACCATATATTTT. Translating gives CASRPTGTGNTIYF.

The J gene is TRBJ2-1, the V gene TRBV27; D may be TRBD2 (6 bases). Between the trimmed V and J ends, which lost 5 bases and 9 bases, there was a span of 20 bases. The CDR3 is 15 amino acids. Germline V lookup: CDR1 MNHEY, CDR2 SMNVEV (reference sequence). CDR3 in amino acids: CASSPSGTPVSEQFF. DNA for the CDR3: TGTGCCAGCAGTCCCTCCGGGACTCCTGTTAGTGAGCAGTTCTTC.

The V and J genes are TRBV6-1 and TRBJ2-7, with 7 nucleotides matching TRBD1. With V trimmed by 6 bases and J by 5 bases, 10 bases remained unmatched. Germline V lookup: CDR1 MNHNS, CDR2 SASEGT. This CDR3 is built from 14 residues. CDR3 protein: CASSPDRESDEQYF. The DNA of the CDR3 is TGTGCCAGCAGCCCTGACAGGGAATCAGACGAGCAGTACTTC.